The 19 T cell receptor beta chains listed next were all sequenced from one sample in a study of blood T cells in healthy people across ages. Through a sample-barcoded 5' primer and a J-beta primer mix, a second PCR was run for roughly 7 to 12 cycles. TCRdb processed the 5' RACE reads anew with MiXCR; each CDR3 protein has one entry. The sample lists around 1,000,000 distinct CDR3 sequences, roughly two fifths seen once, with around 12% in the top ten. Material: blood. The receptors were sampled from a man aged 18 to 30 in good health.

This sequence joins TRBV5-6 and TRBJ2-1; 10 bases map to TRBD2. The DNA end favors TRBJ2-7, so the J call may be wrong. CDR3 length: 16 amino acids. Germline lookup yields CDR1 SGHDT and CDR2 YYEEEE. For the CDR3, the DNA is TGTGCCAGCAGCCCCACGGGTAGCGGGGGGTACAATGAGCAGTACTTC. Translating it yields CASSPTGSGGYNEQYF.

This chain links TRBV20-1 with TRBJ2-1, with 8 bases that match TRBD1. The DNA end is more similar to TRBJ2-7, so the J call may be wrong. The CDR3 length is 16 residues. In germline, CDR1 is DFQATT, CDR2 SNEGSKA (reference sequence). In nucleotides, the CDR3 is TGCAGTGCTAGAGATTTGGACAGGGCTCCCAACAATGAGCAGTACTTC. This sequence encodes CSARDLDRAPNNEQYF.

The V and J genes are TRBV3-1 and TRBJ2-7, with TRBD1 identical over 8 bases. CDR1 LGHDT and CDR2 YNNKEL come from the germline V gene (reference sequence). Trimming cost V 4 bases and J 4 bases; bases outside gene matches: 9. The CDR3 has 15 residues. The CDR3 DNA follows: TGTGCCAGCAGCCGGTCTGACAGGGGATCTTACGAGCAGTACTTC. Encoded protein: CASSRSDRGSYEQYF.

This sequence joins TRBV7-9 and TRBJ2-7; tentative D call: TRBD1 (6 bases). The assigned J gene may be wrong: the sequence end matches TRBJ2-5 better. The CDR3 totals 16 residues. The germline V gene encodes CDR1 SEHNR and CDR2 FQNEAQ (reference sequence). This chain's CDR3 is CASSPRQTGQKETQYF. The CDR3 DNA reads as TGTGCCAGCAGCCCGAGGCAGACCGGACAGAAAGAGACCCAGTACTTC.

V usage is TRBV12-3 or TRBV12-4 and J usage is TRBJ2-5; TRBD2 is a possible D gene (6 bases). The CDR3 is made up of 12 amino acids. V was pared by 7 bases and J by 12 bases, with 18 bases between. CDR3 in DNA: TGTGCCAGCACCCCCGGTGGAGGGAAAGAGTACTTC. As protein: CASTPGGGKEYF.

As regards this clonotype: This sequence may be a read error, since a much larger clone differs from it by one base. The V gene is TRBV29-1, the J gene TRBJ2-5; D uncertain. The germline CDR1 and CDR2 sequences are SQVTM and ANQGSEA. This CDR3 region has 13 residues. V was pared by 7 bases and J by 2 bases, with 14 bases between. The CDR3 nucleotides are TGCAGCGCCGAAGCAGGCCTTCAAGAGACCCAGTACTTC. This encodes CSAEAGLQETQYF.

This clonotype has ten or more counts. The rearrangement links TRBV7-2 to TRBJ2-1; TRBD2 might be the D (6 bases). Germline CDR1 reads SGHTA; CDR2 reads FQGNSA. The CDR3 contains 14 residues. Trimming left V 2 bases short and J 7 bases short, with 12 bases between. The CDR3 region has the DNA TGTGCCAGCAGCTTACCCACTAGCAGTAATGAGCAGTTCTTC. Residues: CASSLPTSSNEQFF.

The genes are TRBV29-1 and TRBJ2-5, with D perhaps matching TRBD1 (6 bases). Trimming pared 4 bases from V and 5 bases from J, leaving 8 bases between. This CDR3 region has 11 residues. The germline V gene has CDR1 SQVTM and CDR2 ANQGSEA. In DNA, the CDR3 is TGCAGCGTTGCCCAGGGGGAGACCCAGTACTTC. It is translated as CSVAQGETQYF.

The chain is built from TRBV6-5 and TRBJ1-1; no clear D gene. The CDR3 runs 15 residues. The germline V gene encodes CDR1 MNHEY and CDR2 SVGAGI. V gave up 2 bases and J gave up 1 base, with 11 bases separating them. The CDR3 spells CASSYGLGRNTEAFF. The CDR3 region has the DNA TGTGCCAGCAGTTACGGTTTGGGCAGGAACACTGAAGCTTTCTTT.

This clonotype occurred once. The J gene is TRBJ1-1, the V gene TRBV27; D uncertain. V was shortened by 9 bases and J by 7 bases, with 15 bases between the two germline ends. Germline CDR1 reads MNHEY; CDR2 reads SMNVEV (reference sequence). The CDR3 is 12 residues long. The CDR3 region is CASGSGVSEAFF. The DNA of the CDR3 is TGTGCCAGTGGTTCAGGAGTCAGTGAAGCTTTCTTT.

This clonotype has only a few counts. The CDR3 sequence: CASGLDYRVGTGANVLTF. As DNA, the CDR3 is TGTGCTAGTGGTTTGGATTACAGGGTGGGCACTGGGGCCAACGTCCTGACTTTC. J is TRBJ2-6 and V is TRBV12-5; D possibly corresponds to TRBD1 (6 bases). Trimming pared 1 base from V and 2 bases from J, leaving 15 bases between. This CDR3 contains 18 residues. The germline gives CDR1 LGHNT, CDR2 FRNRAP.

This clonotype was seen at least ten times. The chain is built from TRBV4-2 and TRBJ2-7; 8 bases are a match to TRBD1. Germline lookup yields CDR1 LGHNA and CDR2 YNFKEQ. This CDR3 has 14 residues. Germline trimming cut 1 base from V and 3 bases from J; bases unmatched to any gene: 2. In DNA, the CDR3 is TGTGCCAGCAGCCAAGTCGGACAGGGCTACGAGCAGTACTTC. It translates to CASSQVGQGYEQYF.

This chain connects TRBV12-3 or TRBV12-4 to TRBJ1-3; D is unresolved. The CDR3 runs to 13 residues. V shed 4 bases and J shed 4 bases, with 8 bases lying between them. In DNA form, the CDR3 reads TGTGCCAGCAGTTGGAGCAGCGGAAACACCATATATTTT. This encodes CASSWSSGNTIYF.

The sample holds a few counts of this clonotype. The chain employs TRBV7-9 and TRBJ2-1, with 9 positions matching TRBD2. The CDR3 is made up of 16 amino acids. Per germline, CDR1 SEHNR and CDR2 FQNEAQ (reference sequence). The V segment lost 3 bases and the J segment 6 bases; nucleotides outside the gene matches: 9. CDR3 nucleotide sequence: TGTGCCAGCAGCTTTAGCGGGGGCCAAAATAGCAATGAGCAGTTCTTC. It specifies CASSFSGGQNSNEQFF.

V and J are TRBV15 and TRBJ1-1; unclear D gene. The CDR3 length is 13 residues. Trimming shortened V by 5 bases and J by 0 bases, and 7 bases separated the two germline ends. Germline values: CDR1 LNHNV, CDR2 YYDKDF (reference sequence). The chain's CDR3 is CATSGRVNTEAFF. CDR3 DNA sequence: TGTGCCACCAGCGGTCGGGTGAACACTGAAGCTTTCTTT.

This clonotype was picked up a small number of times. The CDR3, as DNA: TGCAGTGCTAGAGTCCCTAACAAGGGAGTGGAGACCCAGTACTTC. Translating gives CSARVPNKGVETQYF. The chain couples TRBV20-1 to TRBJ2-5; perhaps TRBD2 as D (5 bases). Germline assignment: CDR1 DFQATT and CDR2 SNEGSKA (reference sequence). The CDR3 totals 15 residues. V lost 1 base and J lost 5, with 17 bases in between.

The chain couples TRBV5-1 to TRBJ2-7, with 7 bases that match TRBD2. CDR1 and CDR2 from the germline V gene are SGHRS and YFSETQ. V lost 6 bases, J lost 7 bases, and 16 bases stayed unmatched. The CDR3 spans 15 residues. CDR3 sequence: CASTIQGGDYNEQYF. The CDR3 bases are TGCGCCAGCACGATCCAGGGTGGGGACTACAATGAGCAGTACTTC. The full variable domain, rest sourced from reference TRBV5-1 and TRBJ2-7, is KAGVTQTPRYLIKTRGQQVTLSCSPISGHRSVSWYQQTPGQGLQFLFEYFSETQRNKGNFPGRFSGRQFSNSRSEMNVSTLELGDSALYLCASTIQGGDYNEQYFGPGTRLTVT.

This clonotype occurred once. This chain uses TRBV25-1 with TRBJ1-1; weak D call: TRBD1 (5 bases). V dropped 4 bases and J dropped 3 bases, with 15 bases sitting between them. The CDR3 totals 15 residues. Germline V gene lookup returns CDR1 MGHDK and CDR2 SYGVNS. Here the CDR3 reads CASSGVGVGDTEAFF. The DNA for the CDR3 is TGTGCCAGCAGTGGGGTAGGGGTGGGTGACACTGAAGCTTTCTTT.

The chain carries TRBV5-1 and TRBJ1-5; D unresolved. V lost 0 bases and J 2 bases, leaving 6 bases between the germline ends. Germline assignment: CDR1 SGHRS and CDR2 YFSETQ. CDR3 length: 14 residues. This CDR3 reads CASSLEFGNQPQHF. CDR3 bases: TGCGCCAGCAGCTTGGAGTTCGGCAATCAGCCCCAGCATTTT.